The 18 T cell receptor beta chains below all came from one sample that was sequenced in a study of blood T cell repertoires in COVID-19. Sequenced by immunoSEQ multiplex PCR; TCRdb stores in-frame clones only, minus some. This table has approximately 290,000 clones, around 85% appearing once. Source material: peripheral blood. Receptor source: a human donor with COVID-19, enrolled during active disease. The donor label of this sample is uncertain.

The chain joins TRBV5-5 to TRBJ1-4; D perhaps matches TRBD1 (6 bases). There are 15 residues in the CDR3. V lost 1 base, J lost 4 bases, and 11 bases lay in between. The germline V gene has CDR1 SGHKS and CDR2 YYEKEE (reference sequence). CDR3 nucleotide sequence: TGTGCCAGCAGCTTGAGGCCAGGGGATAATGAAAAACTGTTTTTT. Translating gives CASSLRPGDNEKLFF. Drawing the rest from reference TRBV5-5 and TRBJ1-4, the complete variable domain is DAGVTQSPTHLIKTRGQQVTLRCSPISGHKSVSWYQQVLGQGPQFIFQYYEKEERGRGNFPDRFSARQFPNYSSELNVNALLLGDSALYLCASSLRPGDNEKLFFGSGTQLSVL.

Only one count was recorded for this clone. This chain connects TRBV7-3 to TRBJ2-1; TRBD1 aligns across 12 bases. The CDR3 loop spans 14 amino acids. V was pared by 6 bases and J by 9 bases, with 6 bases of the junction left unmatched. Germline CDR1 reads SGHTA; CDR2 reads FQGTGA. For the CDR3, the DNA is TGTGCCAGCAGAAGGGACAGGGGGCTAGGTGAGCAGTTCTTC. Its protein product is CASRRDRGLGEQFF.

This chain connects TRBV19 to TRBJ2-1; TRBD1 is a possible D gene (7 bases). CDR3 length: 15 residues. Germline CDR1 LNHDA, CDR2 SQIVND (reference sequence). The ends were cut back, 5 bases at V and 5 bases at J, with 16 bases in the middle. In DNA, the CDR3 is TGTGCCAGTAGTCCAATCGCGGGACAGAACAATGAGCAGTTCTTC. It codes for CASSPIAGQNNEQFF.

The rearrangement links TRBV4-3 to TRBJ2-5; D possibly corresponds to TRBD1 (6 bases). CDR1 and CDR2 (germline): LGHNA, YSLEER. CDR3 length: 14 residues. V shed 4 bases and J shed 4 bases, with 13 bases lying between them. The CDR3 spells CASSRGRSGETQYF. CDR3 nucleotides: TGCGCCAGCAGCCGGGGGCGTAGTGGAGAGACCCAGTACTTC.

This clone was detected only once. The J gene is TRBJ1-5, the V gene TRBV3-1 (or the pseudogene TRBV3-2), with no clear D. CDR3 length: 14 residues. Trimming stripped 0 bases from V and 4 bases from J, with 7 bases between. Germline loops: CDR1 LGHDT, CDR2 YNNKEL (reference sequence). CDR3 bases: TGTGCCAGCAGCCAAGAGTCGGAGAATCAGCCCCAGCATTTT. Translated, it gives CASSQESENQPQHF.

The gene calls are TRBV13 and TRBJ2-1, with 9 nucleotides matching TRBD1. Germline CDR1 is PRHDT and CDR2 is FYEKMQ (reference sequence). CDR3 length equals 15 residues. The V segment lost 5 bases and the J segment 6 bases; nucleotides outside the gene matches: 8. Here the CDR3 reads CASSPWDRVINEQFF. DNA for the CDR3: TGTGCCAGCAGCCCTTGGGACAGGGTTATCAATGAGCAGTTCTTC.

The chain's CDR3 is CASSSGQGRSPLHF. CDR3 nucleotide sequence: TGTGCCAGCAGCTCGGGACAGGGGCGTTCACCCCTCCACTTT. The chain carries TRBV9 and TRBJ1-6, with 10 bases aligning to TRBD1. The CDR3 is 14 amino acids. The J segment lost 9 bases and the V segment lost 4 bases, leaving 4 bases of the junction unmatched. Per germline, CDR1 SGDLS and CDR2 YYNGEE.

The chain joins TRBV7-2 to TRBJ1-3; 9 bases are a match to TRBD1. The length of the CDR3 is 14 residues. V shed 5 bases and J 7 bases; nucleotides not matched to a gene: 6. Per germline, CDR1 SGHTA and CDR2 FQGNSA. CDR3 coding DNA: TGTGCCAGCAGCCTTGGGACAGGGTGGAACACCATATATTTT. Translated: CASSLGTGWNTIYF.

The chain uses TRBV11-2 and TRBJ2-7, with 7 bases matching TRBD1. V lost 1 base, J lost 2 bases, and 5 bases stayed unmatched. The CDR3 length is 15 residues. From germline, CDR1 is SGHAT and CDR2 FQNNGV. CDR3 region: CASSLATGSPYEQYF. The CDR3 DNA follows: TGTGCCAGCAGCTTAGCGACAGGGAGTCCCTACGAGCAGTACTTC. Complete variable domain (other parts from reference TRBV11-2 and TRBJ2-7): EAGVAQSPRYKIIEKRQSVAFWCNPISGHATLYWYQQILGQGPKLLIQFQNNGVVDDSQLPKDRFSAERLKGVDSTLKIQPAKLEDSAVYLCASSLATGSPYEQYFGPGTRLTVT.

This clone was seen a handful of times. The chain carries TRBV10-3 and TRBJ1-6, with 9 bases that match TRBD1. The CDR3 has 13 amino acids. Germline-derived CDR1 and CDR2 are ENHRY and SYGVKD. The V gene end was trimmed by 8 bases and the J gene end by 10 bases; junction bases not matched to a gene: 6. The CDR3 loop is CAIRDRENSPLHF. The CDR3 coding sequence is TGTGCCATCCGGGACAGGGAAAACTCACCCCTCCACTTT.

The V call is TRBV30, the J call TRBJ1-3, with 8 bases aligning to TRBD1. This CDR3 is 16 amino acids long. Germline CDR1 and CDR2: GTSNPN and SVGIG (reference sequence). The junction had 8 bases not matched to a gene; V was cut back by 3 bases and J by 1 base. The CDR3: CAWRGGQGFSGNTIYF. The CDR3 DNA reads as TGTGCCTGGAGGGGAGGACAGGGATTTTCTGGAAACACCATATATTTT.

The chain links TRBV11-2 to TRBJ2-1; perhaps TRBD1 as D (6 bases). The ends were cut back, 5 bases at V and 0 bases at J, with 11 bases in the middle. This CDR3 has 15 residues. Germline V gene lookup returns CDR1 SGHAT and CDR2 FQNNGV. The CDR3 nucleotides are TGTGCCAGCAGCCAGGGGCTGAGCTCCTACAATGAGCAGTTCTTC. This gives the protein CASSQGLSSYNEQFF.

The J gene is TRBJ2-3, the V gene TRBV2; unclear D gene. The CDR3 spans 12 residues. Per germline, CDR1 SNHLY and CDR2 FYNNEI. Trimming took off 2 bases at V and 6 bases at J, with 6 bases between the two ends. The CDR3 coding sequence is TGTGCCAGCAGTGAACACGGGGATACGCAGTATTTT. As protein: CASSEHGDTQYF.

V usage is TRBV7-8 and J usage is TRBJ1-2; TRBD1 matches 7 bases. Trimming removed 4 bases from V and 5 bases from J; junction bases left unmatched: 4. This CDR3 has 13 amino acids. Germline lookup yields CDR1 SGHVS and CDR2 FQNEAQ. The CDR3 coding sequence is TGTGCCAGCAGCTCCGGGACAGCATATGGCTACACCTTC. This translates into CASSSGTAYGYTF.

The J gene is TRBJ2-1, the V gene TRBV5-5; D is perhaps TRBD2 (5 bases). Germline CDR1 is SGHKS and CDR2 is YYEKEE (reference sequence). The CDR3 loop spans 15 amino acids. The V and J ends lost 0 bases and 5 bases respectively, with 12 bases between them. CDR3 amino acids: CASSLGVRDHNEQFF. In DNA form, the CDR3 reads TGTGCCAGCAGCTTGGGCGTGAGGGATCACAATGAGCAGTTCTTC.

V gene TRBV7-3 combines with J gene TRBJ2-3; 11 nucleotides match TRBD2. J lost 3 bases, V lost 4 bases, and 12 bases had no gene match. This CDR3 region has 18 residues. Germline V lookup: CDR1 SGHTA, CDR2 FQGTGA. CDR3 DNA: TGTGCCAGCAGCTCCCGCCCGGGACTAGCGGAGGCAACAGATACGCAGTATTTT. This sequence encodes CASSSRPGLAEATDTQYF. Looking up the rest from reference TRBV7-3 and TRBJ2-3 gives the full variable domain: GAGVSQTPSNKVTEKGKYVELRCDPISGHTALYWYRQSLGQGPEFLIYFQGTGAADDSGLPNDRFFAVRPEGSVSTLKIQRTERGDSAVYLCASSSRPGLAEATDTQYFGPGTRLTVL.

This clone was picked up a small number of times. The V gene is TRBV11-2, the J gene TRBJ1-2; the match to TRBD1 covers 8 bases. CDR3 length: 14 residues. Trimming removed 3 bases from V and 4 bases from J; junction bases left unmatched: 4. The germline gives CDR1 SGHAT, CDR2 FQNNGV. The CDR3 nucleotides are TGTGCCAGCAGCTTCGGGACAGGTACCTATGGCTACACCTTC. This sequence encodes CASSFGTGTYGYTF.

This chain uses TRBV27 with TRBJ2-7; D perhaps matches TRBD2 (5 bases). Germline CDR1 is MNHEY and CDR2 is SMNVEV (reference sequence). The CDR3 is 13 amino acids. Trimming took 11 bases from V and 4 from J, leaving 18 bases between them. The CDR3 loop reads CAGRTDPQYEQYF. CDR3 DNA: TGTGCCGGACGGACTGATCCCCAATACGAGCAGTACTTC.